The 18 T cell receptor beta chains below all came from one sample that was sequenced in a study of sequential checkpoint blockade in melanoma. The treatment is: randomized to nivolumab then ipilimumab (arm A) or the reverse (arm B). Profiling relied on immunoSEQ multiplex PCR, and the TCRdb table lists in-frame clones only, not all of them. The table includes 8,000 to 10,000 clones, 20% to 30% detected once. This specimen consisted of tumor tissue (inferred from file names), obtained from a patient given nivolumab and ipilimumab in sequence. These receptors came from a human donor with melanoma.

This chain uses TRBV19 with TRBJ1-5; D unclear. Per germline, CDR1 LNHDA and CDR2 SQIVND (reference sequence). V lost 5 bases and J 1 base, leaving 18 bases between the germline ends. The CDR3 runs 17 residues. CDR3 protein: CASSRGLIKTSNQPQHF. The CDR3 DNA reads TGTGCCAGTAGTCGAGGACTTATTAAAACCAGCAATCAGCCCCAGCATTTT.

This clone was seen ten or more times. The chain is built from TRBV4-1 and TRBJ1-1; the D gene is possibly TRBD1 (5 bases). The CDR3 extends over 15 amino acids. V lost 1 base to trimming and J lost 4 bases, with 13 bases between them. Per the germline V gene, CDR1 is MGHRA and CDR2 is YSYEKL. CDR3 amino acids: CASSQGLGVFTEAFF. CDR3 nucleotides: TGCGCCAGCAGCCAAGGTTTAGGGGTTTTCACTGAAGCTTTCTTT.

This clone was observed a few times. V usage is TRBV28 and J usage is TRBJ1-2; the D gene is possibly TRBD1 (5 bases). Trimming removed 4 bases at V and 6 bases at J, with 21 bases between. The V gene's germline CDR1 is MDHEN and CDR2 SYDVKM. The CDR3 runs to 16 residues. The CDR3 reads CASSSPSGPLGDGYTF. The CDR3 DNA sequence: TGTGCCAGCAGTTCCCCCTCGGGACCTCTGGGAGATGGCTACACCTTC.

This chain connects TRBV19 to TRBJ2-2; D unclear. This CDR3 comprises 15 residues. Trimming pared 2 bases from V and 1 base from J, leaving 8 bases between. Germline lookup yields CDR1 LNHDA and CDR2 SQIVND (reference sequence). CDR3 protein: CASSINSLNTGELFF. Written as DNA, the CDR3 is TGTGCCAGTAGTATAAACAGCTTGAACACCGGGGAGCTGTTTTTT. Variable domain in full (rest from reference TRBV19 and TRBJ2-2): DGGITQSPKYLFRKEGQNVTLSCEQNLNHDAMYWYRQDPGQGLRLIYYSQIVNDFQKGDIAEGYSVSREKKESFPLTVTSAQKNPTAFYLCASSINSLNTGELFFGEGSRLTVL.

The rearrangement links TRBV6-8 to TRBJ2-4; D is undetermined. The germline CDR1 and CDR2 sequences are MNHGY and SAAAGT. The ends were cut back, 8 bases at V and 6 bases at J, with 11 bases in the middle. The CDR3 is 12 amino acids. The chain's CDR3 is CASEGFLNIQYF. In DNA form, the CDR3 reads TGTGCCAGCGAAGGGTTTTTAAACATTCAGTACTTC.

This clone turned up a few times. This chain links TRBV30 with TRBJ1-3; D not resolved. The CDR3 is 14 amino acids. Trimming left V 0 bases short and J 1 base short, with 7 bases between. Germline V gene sequence: CDR1 GTSNPN, CDR2 SVGIG (reference sequence). The CDR3 reads CAWSVRGSGNTIYF. The CDR3 coding sequence is TGTGCCTGGAGTGTACGGGGTTCTGGAAACACCATATATTTT.

This clone was recorded a few times. The chain employs TRBV30 and TRBJ1-6; perhaps TRBD1 as D (6 bases). Germline V lookup: CDR1 GTSNPN, CDR2 SVGIG (reference sequence). Trimming took 0 bases from V and 10 from J, leaving 13 bases between them. The CDR3 contains 14 residues. For the CDR3, the DNA is TGTGCCTGGAGTGTACGTCCAGGGGAATCACCCCTCCACTTT. This codes for CAWSVRPGESPLHF.

The V call is TRBV19, the J call TRBJ2-6; D call uncertain. V lost 5 bases, J lost 0 bases, and 8 bases lay in between. In germline, CDR1 is LNHDA, CDR2 SQIVND (reference sequence). The CDR3 is 15 residues long. The CDR3 region has the DNA TGTGCCAGTAGTGTTATCCTCTCTGGGGCCAACGTCCTGACTTTC. Protein product: CASSVILSGANVLTF.

This chain joins TRBV28 and TRBJ2-1; 10 bases line up with TRBD2. The junction had 12 bases not matched to a gene; V was cut back by 6 bases and J by 7 bases. The CDR3 extends over 16 amino acids. The V gene's germline CDR1 is MDHEN and CDR2 SYDVKM. Here the CDR3 reads CASRRPSGRAGNEQFF. CDR3 coding DNA: TGTGCCAGCAGACGGCCGAGCGGGAGGGCTGGAAATGAGCAGTTCTTC.

V gene TRBV28 combines with J gene TRBJ2-5; D might be TRBD1 or TRBD2, each matching 6 bases. V shed 2 bases and J shed 8 bases, with 24 bases lying between them. The CDR3 consists of 17 residues. Germline V gene data show CDR1 as MDHEN and CDR2 as SYDVKM. This CDR3 is CASSLPPGAVESSTQYF. DNA for the CDR3: TGTGCCAGCAGTTTACCACCGGGGGCGGTCGAATCTAGTACCCAGTACTTC.

The J gene is TRBJ2-2, the V gene TRBV5-1; D gene uncertain. The CDR3 loop spans 14 amino acids. Germline CDR1 is SGHRS and CDR2 is YFSETQ. The V end lost 1 base, the J end lost 4 bases, and 8 bases lay between the germline ends. The CDR3 nucleotides read TGCGCCAGCAGCTTGCGCTCGACCACCGGGGAGCTGTTTTTT. It specifies CASSLRSTTGELFF.

The chain employs TRBV18 and TRBJ1-4; unclear D gene. This CDR3 spans 16 amino acids. V was shortened by 1 base and J by 3 bases, with 12 bases between the two germline ends. Germline V gene lookup returns CDR1 KGHSH and CDR2 LQKENI. The CDR3 protein is CASSPREGQSNEKLFF. The DNA of the CDR3 is TGTGCCAGCTCACCACGAGAAGGGCAGTCTAATGAAAAACTGTTTTTT.

This clone was counted between two and nine times. The chain is built from TRBV11-3 and TRBJ2-2, with 13 positions matching TRBD2. J gave up 7 bases and V 2 bases, and 7 bases lay outside the gene matches. Germline loops: CDR1 SGHNT, CDR2 YENEEA. The CDR3 contains 17 residues. The CDR3 region has the DNA TGTGCCAGCAGCTTACCCGGACTAGCGGGAGTTATCGGGGAGCTGTTTTTT. Residues: CASSLPGLAGVIGELFF.

This clone was observed at least ten times. The CDR3: CASSSRTSGSRELFF. The CDR3 bases are TGCGCCAGCAGCTCCAGGACTAGCGGGAGCAGGGAGCTGTTTTTT. The chain combines TRBV4-1 with TRBJ2-2, with 13 bases lining up with TRBD2. Trimming removed 5 bases from V and 9 bases from J; junction bases left unmatched: 6. Per germline, CDR1 MGHRA and CDR2 YSYEKL. CDR3 length: 15 amino acids.

The CDR3 is CASSPGQGTLPNTEAFF. The CDR3 nucleotides are TGTGCCAGCTCACCGGGACAGGGGACCCTCCCGAACACTGAAGCTTTCTTT. The chain joins TRBV18 to TRBJ1-1; TRBD1 aligns across 10 bases. Trimming removed 3 bases from V and 1 base from J; junction bases left unmatched: 8. CDR1 is KGHSH and CDR2 is LQKENI in the germline V gene. This CDR3 region has 17 residues.

This clone has a handful of counts. The gene calls are TRBV15 and TRBJ2-2; TRBD2 aligns across 10 bases. Germline trimming cut 5 bases from V and 1 base from J; bases unmatched to any gene: 4. There are 16 residues in the CDR3. From germline, CDR1 is LNHNV and CDR2 YYDKDF (reference sequence). This CDR3 reads CATSGTSELNTGELFF. The CDR3 DNA is TGTGCCACCAGCGGGACTAGCGAGTTGAACACCGGGGAGCTGTTTTTT.

V gene TRBV18 combines with J gene TRBJ2-7; D is ambiguous. The germline CDR1 and CDR2 sequences are KGHSH and LQKENI. The germline V and J ends were trimmed by 2 bases and 0 bases, with 8 bases remaining between them. The CDR3 is 14 residues long. The CDR3 DNA reads as TGTGCCAGCTCACCAGAACGGTACTCCTACGAGCAGTACTTC. Translated, it gives CASSPERYSYEQYF.

J is TRBJ1-5 and V is TRBV18; no reliable D call. V gave up 3 bases and J gave up 2 bases, with 17 bases separating them. The CDR3 consists of 17 residues. CDR1 KGHSH and CDR2 LQKENI come from the germline V gene. In DNA, the CDR3 is TGTGCCAGCTCACCGAGAAACCACCTTAATGGCAATCAGCCCCAGCATTTT. Translated: CASSPRNHLNGNQPQHF.